This T cell receptor (beta chain) was retrieved from a study of T cell changes during pregnancy in multiple sclerosis. With 2 bases removed from V and 2 bases from J, the gap between germline ends came to 12 bases. The germline CDR1 and CDR2 sequences are SGHAT and FQNNGV. This CDR3 is built from 16 residues. The repertoire was sequenced with immunoSEQ multiplex PCR; TCRdb's copy has only in-frame clones and lacks some. This sample has 50,000 to 80,000 clones, with over 75% found just once. This chain uses TRBV11-2 with TRBJ2-2; D is perhaps TRBD1 (5 bases). The sequences come from CD8+ T cells from peripheral blood mononuclear cells, collected before pregnancy. The receptor's source is a female donor with multiple sclerosis, enrolled in a pregnancy study. The CDR3 nucleotides are TGTGCCAGCAGCTTATCCCCCAGGGTCAACACCGGGGAGCTGTTTTTT. It is translated as CASSLSPRVNTGELFF.